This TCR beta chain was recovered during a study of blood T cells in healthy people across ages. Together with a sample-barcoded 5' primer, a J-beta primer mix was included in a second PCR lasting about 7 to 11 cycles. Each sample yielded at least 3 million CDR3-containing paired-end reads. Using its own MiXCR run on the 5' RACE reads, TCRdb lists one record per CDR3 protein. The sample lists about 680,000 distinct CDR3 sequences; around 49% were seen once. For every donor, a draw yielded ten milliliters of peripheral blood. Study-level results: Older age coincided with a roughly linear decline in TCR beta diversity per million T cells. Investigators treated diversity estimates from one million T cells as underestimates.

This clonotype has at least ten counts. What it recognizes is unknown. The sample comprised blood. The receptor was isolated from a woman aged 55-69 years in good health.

CDR3 residues: CAISEETSGRDEQYF. Written as DNA, the CDR3 is TGTGCCATCAGTGAAGAAACTAGCGGGAGGGACGAGCAGTACTTC. The chain joins TRBV10-3 to TRBJ2-7; 13 bases align to TRBD2. V dropped 3 bases and J dropped 5; count of bases not matched to a gene: 4. Germline CDR1 reads ENHRY; CDR2 reads SYGVKD. The CDR3 is 15 amino acids.